The T cell receptor beta chain described here comes from a study of shared clonotypes between healthy human individuals. Overall study results and limits: A generally larger estimated richness was seen in naive subsets than in memory subsets.

On this clone: Its target is not known. Additional DNA sequences in this sample encode the identical CDR3.

Only in-frame clones appear in the TCRdb table, and some are missing; sequencing was by immunoSEQ multiplex PCR. The sample consists of 1 million to 1.2 million clones, roughly 80% of them appearing once. Germline V gene data show CDR1 as SEHNR and CDR2 as FQNEAQ (reference sequence). Trimming pared 2 bases from V and 5 bases from J, leaving 4 bases between. CDR3 length equals 11 residues. Sequencing was done on a sample of memory CD4+ T cells from PBMCs. The subset here: CD45RA-negative fraction. The receptor was isolated from a man aged 18 to 35 in good health. Some clones in this sample may be carry-over from other donors' samples. V and J are TRBV7-9 and TRBJ2-7; D remains unclear. CDR3 sequence reads: CASSLRDEQYF. The CDR3 region has the DNA TGTGCCAGCAGCTTAAGGGACGAGCAGTACTTC.